A single sample is the source of the 16 T cell receptor beta chains below, sequenced in a study of blood T cell repertoires in COVID-19. Libraries were prepared by immunoSEQ multiplex PCR; TCRdb keeps only in-frame clonotypes and omits some of them. The sample carries some 100,000 clones, less than 80% recorded once. Sequencing was performed on peripheral blood. These receptors came from a middle-aged man with acute or convalescent COVID-19.

The chain uses TRBV6-1 and TRBJ2-5, with D perhaps matching TRBD1 (6 bases). The germline V and J ends were trimmed by 3 bases and 5 bases, with 13 bases remaining between them. There are 14 residues in the CDR3. Germline assignment: CDR1 MNHNS and CDR2 SASEGT. CDR3 sequence reads: CASSDGQGWETQYF. DNA of the CDR3: TGTGCCAGCAGTGATGGGCAGGGGTGGGAGACCCAGTACTTC.

The chain joins TRBV15 to TRBJ2-2; D is uncertain. The V gene lost 0 bases and the J gene lost 3 bases, with 5 bases spanning the gap. CDR1 and CDR2 from the germline V gene are LNHNV and YYDKDF (reference sequence). The CDR3 totals 14 residues. The CDR3 DNA follows: TGTGCCACCAGCAGAGATTCCTACACCGGGGAGCTGTTTTTT. It yields the protein CATSRDSYTGELFF. Full variable domain (remainder filled in from reference TRBV15 and TRBJ2-2): DAMVIQNPRYQVTQFGKPVTLSCSQTLNHNVMYWYQQKSSQAPKLLFHYYDKDFNNEADTPDNFQSRRPNTSFCFLDIRSPGLGDTAMYLCATSRDSYTGELFFGEGSRLTVL.

The chain has TRBV28 and TRBJ1-3; D gene unclear. Trimming left V 10 bases short and J 0 bases short, with 10 bases between. CDR3 length: 13 residues. CDR1 and CDR2 (germline): MDHEN, SYDVKM. CDR3 in DNA: TGTGCCATCCTACGGAGCTCTGGAAACACCATATATTTT. Residues: CAILRSSGNTIYF.

The sample holds one count of this clone. This chain links TRBV5-1 with TRBJ2-5, with 8 nucleotides matching TRBD2. CDR1 SGHRS and CDR2 YFSETQ come from the germline V gene. The junction had 16 bases not matched to a gene; V was cut back by 4 bases and J by 5 bases. This CDR3 contains 17 residues. In DNA, the CDR3 is TGCGCCAGCAGCCTAGGCCTCACTCGCGGGGGGAGGGAGACCCAGTACTTC. It yields the protein CASSLGLTRGGRETQYF. The entire variable domain, with the rest obtained from reference TRBV5-1 and TRBJ2-5, is as follows: KAGVTQTPRYLIKTRGQQVTLSCSPISGHRSVSWYQQTPGQGLQFLFEYFSETQRNKGNFPGRFSGRQFSNSRSEMNVSTLELGDSALYLCASSLGLTRGGRETQYFGPGTRLLVL.

A single count supports this clone. The chain recombines TRBV19 with TRBJ2-1, with 11 positions matching TRBD1. The CDR3 consists of 12 residues. V lost 8 bases, J lost 7 bases, and 1 base stayed unmatched. The germline V gene has CDR1 LNHDA and CDR2 SQIVND (reference sequence). CDR3 loop: CASGTGGNEQFF. The CDR3 DNA follows: TGTGCCAGTGGGACAGGGGGGAATGAGCAGTTCTTC.

This clone was found a few times. The rearrangement uses TRBV18 and TRBJ1-1; 7 nucleotides line up with TRBD1. In germline, CDR1 is KGHSH, CDR2 LQKENI. This CDR3 is 16 amino acids long. Germline trimming cut 3 bases from V and 0 bases from J; bases unmatched to any gene: 7. The CDR3: CASSPDRVWVNTEAFF. The DNA of the CDR3 is TGTGCCAGCTCACCCGACAGGGTATGGGTGAACACTGAAGCTTTCTTT.

This clone came up once. The genes are TRBV6-5 and TRBJ2-2; 11 positions match TRBD1. Looked up from germline, CDR1 is MNHEY and CDR2 is SVGAGI. Unmatched junction bases numbered 6, after V lost 7 bases and J lost 5 bases. The CDR3 is 15 residues long. The CDR3 DNA follows: TGTGCCAGCATTTCCGGGACAGGGGGGACCGGGGAGCTGTTTTTT. Translating gives CASISGTGGTGELFF.

This clone was seen a few times. J is TRBJ1-2 and V is TRBV2; unclear D gene. V was clipped by 5 bases and J by 5 bases, with 12 bases between them. CDR3 size: 13 residues. CDR1 is SNHLY and CDR2 is FYNNEI in the germline V gene. The CDR3 loop is CASSPDPQYGYTF. In DNA form, the CDR3 reads TGTGCCAGCAGTCCTGACCCACAGTATGGCTACACCTTC.

The chain joins TRBV28 to TRBJ2-5; 9 bases are a match to TRBD1. The CDR3 is made up of 12 amino acids. CDR1 is MDHEN, CDR2 SYDVKM, per germline. V lost 8 bases to trimming and J lost 5 bases; unmatched junction nucleotides: 3. The CDR3 loop reads CASHRGPETQYF. CDR3 nucleotides: TGTGCCAGCCACAGGGGGCCGGAGACCCAGTACTTC.

This chain uses TRBV18 with TRBJ1-5, with D possibly matching TRBD1 (5 bases). CDR3 length: 14 amino acids. V was trimmed by 10 bases and J by 6 bases, leaving 19 bases between them. Germline V CDR1 and CDR2: KGHSH, LQKENI. The CDR3 region has the DNA TGTGCCATCCTTAGGGCAGGGCAGGGTCAGCCCCAGCATTTT. Protein sequence: CAILRAGQGQPQHF. The full variable domain, rest sourced from reference TRBV18 and TRBJ1-5, is NAGVMQNPRHLVRRRGQEARLRCSPMKGHSHVYWYRQLPEEGLKFMVYLQKENIIDESGMPKERFSAEFPKEGPSILRIQQVVRGDSAAYFCAILRAGQGQPQHFGDGTRLSIL.

This clone has just one count. CDR3 in DNA: TGTGCCAGCAGCTGGACTAGCGGGAGGCGACGTTCGTTCAATGAGCAGTTCTTC. The encoded protein is CASSWTSGRRRSFNEQFF. The chain links TRBV7-9 to TRBJ2-1, with 14 bases aligning to TRBD2. The CDR3 extends over 18 amino acids. In germline, CDR1 is SEHNR, CDR2 FQNEAQ (reference sequence). V was pared by 4 bases and J by 6 bases, with 11 bases of the junction left unmatched.

The rearrangement joins TRBV4-2 to TRBJ2-3, with 10 bases aligning to TRBD2. Trimming at V came to 4 bases and at J to 2 bases, leaving 6 bases not matched to a gene. Germline V gives CDR1 LGHNA, CDR2 YNFKEQ. The CDR3 spans 16 residues. The DNA of the CDR3 is TGTGCCAGCAGCCGAATAGCGGGGGGTAACACAGATACGCAGTATTTT. Translated, it gives CASSRIAGGNTDTQYF.

This clone was seen only once. The chain recombines TRBV15 with TRBJ2-7, with D unclear. The germline V gene has CDR1 LNHNV and CDR2 YYDKDF (reference sequence). Trimming cost V 0 bases and J 0 bases, with 9 bases left between them. The CDR3 has 15 amino acids. CDR3 DNA: TGTGCCACCAGCAGAGATCTGATGAGCTCCTACGAGCAGTACTTC. Translation gives CATSRDLMSSYEQYF.

V usage is TRBV6-6 and J usage is TRBJ1-6, with TRBD1 matching over 9 bases. The CDR3 has 18 residues. In germline, CDR1 is MNHNY, CDR2 SVGAGI (reference sequence). After removal of 5 bases from V and 0 bases from J, the junction contained 8 bases not matched to a gene. This chain's CDR3 is CASSQPGQGDSYNSPLHF. The CDR3 nucleotides are TGTGCCAGCAGTCAACCGGGACAGGGTGACTCCTATAATTCACCCCTCCACTTT.

This rearrangement joins TRBV5-4 to TRBJ2-1, with D possibly being TRBD1 (5 bases). The CDR3 sequence is 13 residues long. V lost 2 bases and J lost 7, with 10 bases in between. In germline, CDR1 is SGHNT, CDR2 YYREEE (reference sequence). The CDR3 reads CASSLRTPNEQFF. The CDR3 coding sequence is TGTGCCAGCAGCTTACGGACACCGAATGAGCAGTTCTTC.

This clone was seen only a few times. The chain links TRBV6-5 to TRBJ2-6; D uncertain. V gave up 0 bases and J gave up 4 bases, with 7 bases separating them. The CDR3 sequence is 15 residues long. The germline V gene encodes CDR1 MNHEY and CDR2 SVGAGI. Written as DNA, the CDR3 is TGTGCCAGCAGTTACTCGTGGGCCGGGGCCAACGTCCTGACTTTC. Its translation: CASSYSWAGANVLTF.